The 18 T cell receptor beta chains given below trace back to one sample, sequenced in a study of T-cell memory formation after mild COVID-19. TCRdb re-called the 5' RACE reads through MiXCR, storing one row per CDR3 protein. The sample contains more than 250,000 distinct CDR3 sequences, roughly 18% of which appear only once. What was sequenced was PBMCs or a T cell subset sorted from them (not recorded which). The receptors were gathered from a man aged 18 to 29 who had mild COVID-19 (a few samples of this study predate the infection). Cell type and time point are not known.

This clonotype was seen at least ten times. The rearrangement uses TRBV7-2 and TRBJ2-3; TRBD2 agrees at 10 bases. Unmatched junction bases numbered 6, after V lost 5 bases and J lost 1 base. The CDR3 covers 16 residues. Looked up from germline, CDR1 is SGHTA and CDR2 is FQGNSA. The CDR3 spells CASSRLAGHGTDTQYF. DNA for the CDR3: TGTGCCAGCAGCAGACTAGCGGGCCATGGCACAGATACGCAGTATTTT.

The rearrangement uses TRBV19 and TRBJ1-2, with 8 bases aligning to TRBD1. V lost 6 bases to trimming and J lost 5 bases; unmatched junction nucleotides: 5. The V gene's germline CDR1 is LNHDA and CDR2 SQIVND (reference sequence). This CDR3 is 13 amino acids long. CDR3 loop: CASRRTGWYGYTF. The CDR3 DNA follows: TGTGCCAGTAGGAGGACAGGGTGGTATGGCTACACCTTC.

The genes are TRBV4-1 and TRBJ2-7; no clear D gene. V was shortened by 3 bases and J by 1 base, with 19 bases between the two germline ends. This CDR3 contains 17 residues. Germline V gives CDR1 MGHRA, CDR2 YSYEKL. DNA of the CDR3: TGCGCCAGCAGCCAGTTGATCGACCCTTTGGGGTCCTACGAGCAGTACGTC. Its protein is CASSQLIDPLGSYEQYV.

This chain links TRBV4-1 with TRBJ1-5; D is unresolved. Germline V gene sequence: CDR1 MGHRA, CDR2 YSYEKL. The V end was cut by 1 base, the J end by 5 bases, with 15 bases between. This CDR3 has 16 residues. This CDR3 is CASSQGVGPGDQPQHF. CDR3 sequence (DNA): TGCGCCAGCAGCCAAGGGGTCGGACCTGGGGATCAGCCCCAGCATTTT.

In its sample, this clonotype was seen once. V is TRBV4-1 and J is TRBJ1-2; a possible D gene is TRBD1 (6 bases). CDR3 length: 14 amino acids. The germline V gene has CDR1 MGHRA and CDR2 YSYEKL. Trimming removed 0 bases at V and 6 bases at J, with 11 bases between. CDR3 nucleotide sequence: TGCGCCAGCAGCCAAGATCCGGGGGCGGATGGCTACACCTTC. Translated: CASSQDPGADGYTF.

The rearrangement links TRBV28 to TRBJ1-1, with 7 nucleotides matching TRBD1. V was clipped by 5 bases and J by 0 bases; unmatched bases: 15. The CDR3 covers 18 residues. Germline-derived CDR1 and CDR2 are MDHEN and SYDVKM. The CDR3 DNA is TGTGCCAGCAGTCGATCCCCCGAGGGGGCGCCCCTGAACACTGAAGCTTTCTTT. This translates into CASSRSPEGAPLNTEAFF.

V is TRBV5-1 and J is TRBJ2-1; 13 bases are shared with TRBD2. Germline V CDR1 and CDR2: SGHRS, YFSETQ. The trim removed 4 bases at V and 4 bases at J, leaving 2 bases unmatched. The CDR3 covers 15 residues. CDR3 coding DNA: TGCGCCAGCAGCCGGACTAGCGGGAGTTACAATGAGCAGTTCTTC. Amino acids: CASSRTSGSYNEQFF. Full variable domain (missing parts from reference TRBV5-1 and TRBJ2-1): KAGVTQTPRYLIKTRGQQVTLSCSPISGHRSVSWYQQTPGQGLQFLFEYFSETQRNKGNFPGRFSGRQFSNSRSEMNVSTLELGDSALYLCASSRTSGSYNEQFFGPGTRLTVL.

This clonotype was recorded at least ten times. The rearrangement joins TRBV5-1 to TRBJ2-3; D call uncertain. Looked up from germline, CDR1 is SGHRS and CDR2 is YFSETQ. There are 14 residues in the CDR3. Trimming removed 0 bases from V and 2 bases from J, with 7 bases in between. The CDR3: CASSLAPDTDTQYF. Here the CDR3 DNA reads TGCGCCAGCAGCTTGGCCCCGGACACAGATACGCAGTATTTT.

This clonotype was detected only a few times. This sequence joins TRBV7-9 and TRBJ1-2; 11 positions agree with TRBD1. V dropped 5 bases and J dropped 5; count of bases not matched to a gene: 4. Germline values: CDR1 SEHNR, CDR2 FQNEAQ (reference sequence). CDR3 size: 14 residues. The CDR3 here is CASSPDRGLYGYTF. The CDR3 DNA reads TGTGCCAGCAGCCCGGACAGGGGGCTATATGGCTACACCTTC.

The genes are TRBV6-1 and TRBJ2-3; TRBD1 agrees at 7 bases. Germline V gives CDR1 MNHNS, CDR2 SASEGT. This CDR3 comprises 15 residues. After removal of 6 bases from V and 1 base from J, the junction contained 7 bases not matched to a gene. The CDR3 reads CASSAGTAGTDTQYF. As DNA, the CDR3 is TGTGCCAGCAGCGCTGGGACAGCCGGCACAGATACGCAGTATTTT.

There are a few counts of this clonotype. The chain is built from TRBV6-1 and TRBJ1-2, with TRBD1 matching over 7 bases. CDR1 and CDR2 (germline): MNHNS, SASEGT. After removal of 5 bases from V and 8 bases from J, the junction contained 11 bases not matched to a gene. The CDR3 is 14 residues long. The CDR3 DNA reads as TGTGCCAGCAGTAACAGGGGATCCAGCCCCGGCTACACCTTC. It codes for CASSNRGSSPGYTF.

V is TRBV7-9 and J is TRBJ1-2; a weak D match, TRBD1 (6 bases). V was pared by 5 bases and J by 3 bases, with 7 bases between. Germline CDR1 reads SEHNR; CDR2 reads FQNEAQ (reference sequence). The CDR3 is 12 residues long. CDR3 protein: CASSQGYYGYTF. In nucleotides, the CDR3 is TGTGCCAGCAGCCAGGGGTACTATGGCTACACCTTC.

V and J are TRBV7-3 and TRBJ2-2, with unresolved D. The CDR3 runs to 12 residues. The V end lost 5 bases, the J end lost 6 bases, and 7 bases lay between the germline ends. The germline V gene encodes CDR1 SGHTA and CDR2 FQGTGA. CDR3 sequence (DNA): TGTGCCAGCAGCCCTCGATCCGGGGAGCTGTTTTTT. Protein sequence: CASSPRSGELFF. Combining the CDR3 with reference TRBV7-3 and TRBJ2-2 gives the whole variable domain GAGVSQTPSNKVTEKGKYVELRCDPISGHTALYWYRQSLGQGPEFLIYFQGTGAADDSGLPNDRFFAVRPEGSVSTLKIQRTERGDSAVYLCASSPRSGELFFGEGSRLTVL.

The V and J genes are TRBV20-1 and TRBJ2-4, with D perhaps TRBD2 (7 bases). V was shortened by 0 bases and J by 7 bases, with 16 bases between the two germline ends. In germline, CDR1 is DFQATT, CDR2 SNEGSKA (reference sequence). This CDR3 region has 15 residues. CDR3 nucleotides: TGCAGTGCTAGAGATCAGGGGACTACGTGGAACATTCAGTACTTC. As protein: CSARDQGTTWNIQYF.

The chain uses TRBV4-3 and TRBJ1-2; D remains ambiguous. V lost 0 bases and J lost 6, with 17 bases in between. This CDR3 spans 16 amino acids. Looked up from germline, CDR1 is LGHNA and CDR2 is YSLEER. This CDR3 reads CASSQDRGRAGNGYTF. The CDR3, as DNA: TGCGCCAGCAGCCAAGATCGAGGGCGGGCCGGAAATGGCTACACCTTC.

This clonotype was detected only a few times. The V gene is TRBV5-1, the J gene TRBJ2-7; 8 nucleotides align to TRBD2. The V and J ends lost 3 bases and 5 bases, in that order; junction bases with no gene match: 10. The CDR3 extends over 15 amino acids. CDR1 and CDR2 (germline): SGHRS, YFSETQ. CDR3 loop: CASSSGRGSMDEQYV. The CDR3 DNA sequence: TGCGCCAGCAGCTCCGGGAGGGGGTCGATGGACGAGCAGTACGTC.

This rearrangement joins TRBV15 to TRBJ2-2, with unresolved D. V was shortened by 0 bases and J by 3 bases, with 2 bases between the two germline ends. Germline V gene data show CDR1 as LNHNV and CDR2 as YYDKDF (reference sequence). This CDR3 comprises 13 residues. The CDR3 region has the DNA TGTGCCACCAGCAGAGATTACACCGGGGAGCTGTTTTTT. This sequence encodes CATSRDYTGELFF.

The chain links TRBV20-1 to TRBJ1-2; D is unresolved. The CDR3 is made up of 13 amino acids. The germline V gene has CDR1 DFQATT and CDR2 SNEGSKA (reference sequence). The CDR3 region is CTHELEVNYGYTF. The CDR3 DNA sequence: TGCACCCACGAGCTCGAGGTGAACTATGGCTACACCTTC.